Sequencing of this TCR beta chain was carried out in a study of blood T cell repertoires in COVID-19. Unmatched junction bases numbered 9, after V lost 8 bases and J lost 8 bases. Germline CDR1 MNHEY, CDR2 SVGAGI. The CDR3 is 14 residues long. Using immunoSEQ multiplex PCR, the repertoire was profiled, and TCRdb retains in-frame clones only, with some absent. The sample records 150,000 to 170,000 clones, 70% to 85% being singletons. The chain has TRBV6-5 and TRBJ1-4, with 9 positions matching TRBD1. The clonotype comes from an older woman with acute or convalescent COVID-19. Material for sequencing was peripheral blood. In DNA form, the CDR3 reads TGTGCCAGCGCGCTCACAGGGGGCCGGGAAAAACTGTTTTTT. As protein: CASALTGGREKLFF.